These 10 T cell receptor beta chains were sequenced from one sample in a study of OX40 agonist ivuxolimab in advanced cancers. Produced via immunoSEQ multiplex PCR; TCRdb's table is partial and in-frame only. Here the sample spans approximately 37,000 clones, over 85% being singletons. Specimen: CD4+ or CD8+ T cells sorted from blood, collected in a trial of the OX40 agonist ivuxolimab. Receptor source: an adult with an advanced solid tumor such as melanoma, head and neck, liver or kidney cancer.

This clone was seen a single time. The chain uses TRBV4-1 and TRBJ2-1; 10 nucleotides agree with TRBD2. The V segment lost 1 base and the J segment 8 bases; nucleotides outside the gene matches: 8. Germline-derived CDR1 and CDR2 are MGHRA and YSYEKL. The CDR3 has 16 residues. The CDR3 region is CASSQVEAGGGDEQFF. CDR3 bases: TGCGCCAGCAGCCAAGTCGAAGCGGGAGGGGGCGATGAGCAGTTCTTC.

This rearrangement joins TRBV10-3 to TRBJ2-1, with unresolved D. The CDR3 totals 11 residues. V shed 4 bases and J shed 5 bases, with 3 bases lying between them. The germline V gene encodes CDR1 ENHRY and CDR2 SYGVKD. CDR3 sequence: CAISADNEQFF. The CDR3 DNA reads TGTGCCATCAGTGCTGACAATGAGCAGTTCTTC.

This chain uses TRBV10-3 with TRBJ2-2; D is perhaps TRBD1 (5 bases). This CDR3 is built from 15 residues. Trimming shortened V by 9 bases and J by 1 base, and 15 bases separated the two germline ends. The germline V gene encodes CDR1 ENHRY and CDR2 SYGVKD. DNA of the CDR3: TGTGCCATGGGTGGGGCGGACCTGAACACCGGGGAGCTGTTTTTT. It specifies CAMGGADLNTGELFF.

The DNA of the CDR3 is TGTGCCAGCAGCGGAACTAGTCTTGCCAATGAGCAGTTCTTC. Its translation: CASSGTSLANEQFF. This rearrangement joins TRBV9 to TRBJ2-1; TRBD2 might be the D (5 bases). The CDR3 consists of 14 residues. Germline lookup yields CDR1 SGDLS and CDR2 YYNGEE. Trimming shortened V by 3 bases and J by 6 bases, and 13 bases separated the two germline ends. Using reference TRBV9 and TRBJ2-1 for the parts outside the CDR3, the full variable domain is DSGVTQTPKHLITATGQRVTLRCSPRSGDLSVYWYQQSLDQGLQFLIQYYNGEERAKGNILERFSAQQFPDLHSELNLSSLELGDSALYFCASSGTSLANEQFFGPGTRLTVL.

This clone was detected a few times. The gene calls are TRBV9 and TRBJ1-6; D not certain. CDR3 length: 14 residues. Trimming cost V 10 bases and J 5 bases, with 16 bases left between them. Germline CDR1 and CDR2: SGDLS and YYNGEE. CDR3 sequence reads: CASGPGFDNSPLHF. In DNA, the CDR3 is TGTGCCTCCGGCCCGGGATTTGATAATTCACCCCTCCACTTT.

The CDR3 DNA reads TGCAGCGTATTAACCAGGGGGTATTCGCCGGGGTTAGGCTACACCTTC. Translating gives CSVLTRGYSPGLGYTF. The chain recombines TRBV29-1 with TRBJ1-2; TRBD1 matches at 7 bases. Germline CDR1 is SQVTM and CDR2 is ANQGSEA. The length of the CDR3 is 16 residues. The J segment lost 8 bases and the V segment lost 6 bases, leaving 21 bases of the junction unmatched.

This chain uses TRBV5-4 with TRBJ2-7; the D is unclear. V was pared by 4 bases and J by 5 bases, with 7 bases between. CDR3 length: 11 amino acids. Germline V gene lookup returns CDR1 SGHNT and CDR2 YYREEE (reference sequence). CDR3 in amino acids: CASSQMDEQYF. The CDR3 nucleotides are TGTGCCAGCAGCCAGATGGACGAGCAGTACTTC.

The rearrangement joins TRBV28 to TRBJ2-7; D is undetermined. The germline V gene encodes CDR1 MDHEN and CDR2 SYDVKM. With 8 bases removed from V and 0 bases from J, the gap between germline ends came to 8 bases. This CDR3 has 12 amino acids. DNA for the CDR3: TGTGCCAGCCGGACGTTCTCCTACGAGCAGTACTTC. Translating it yields CASRTFSYEQYF. The full variable domain, completed using reference TRBV28 and TRBJ2-7, is DVKVTQSSRYLVKRTGEKVFLECVQDMDHENMFWYRQDPGLGLRLIYFSYDVKMKEKGDIPEGYSVSREKKERFSLILESASTNQTSMYLCASRTFSYEQYFGPGTRLTVT.

This clone has more than one count but fewer than ten. The V and J genes are TRBV5-5 and TRBJ1-1; D remains ambiguous. The CDR3 consists of 15 residues. Germline CDR1 reads SGHKS; CDR2 reads YYEKEE (reference sequence). V shed 2 bases and J shed 0 bases, with 11 bases lying between them. The CDR3 DNA reads TGTGCCAGCAGCTTTCCGGACGGGATGAACACTGAAGCTTTCTTT. This gives the protein CASSFPDGMNTEAFF.

This clone was observed once. The genes are TRBV6-5 and TRBJ2-7; no clear D. With 6 bases removed from V and 5 bases from J, the gap between germline ends came to 11 bases. The length of the CDR3 is 12 residues. In germline, CDR1 is MNHEY, CDR2 SVGAGI. CDR3 bases: TGTGCCAGCAGCCCGCCTGGGAACGAGCAGTACTTC. Translated, it gives CASSPPGNEQYF.